This T cell receptor beta chain was sequenced for a study of cytomegalovirus exposure and HLA in healthy donors. Study in general: Early release data held 80 million to 100 million unique TCRs from HLA-typed donors.

Primers included in the PCR were 60 Vbeta and 13 Jbeta primers. TCRdb's table, derived via immunoSEQ multiplex PCR, lists solely in-frame clones and lacks some. There are about 35,000 clones in the sample; around 76% occur only once, and 8% to 9% lies in the top ten. This clone was observed a handful of times. Its cognate antigen is unknown. The same CDR3 is also encoded by other DNA sequences in this sample. The ends lost 6 bases at V and 5 bases at J; junction bases unmatched: 8. Germline values: CDR1 SGHTA, CDR2 FQGNSA. The CDR3 extends over 14 amino acids. Findings of the study overall: It was 164 TCR beta chains that were listed as cytomegalovirus-associated. Rarity marked most TCR sequences, yet some public TCRs occurred in many donors.

This chain connects TRBV7-2 to TRBJ2-7, with 9 bases matching TRBD1. The sequencing sample was made of PBMCs. The clonotype was recovered from a woman in her 30s in good health and CMV-seropositive. Here the CDR3 DNA reads TGTGCCAGCAGTTCCGGGACAGGGATAAACGAGCAGTACTTC. Translated: CASSSGTGINEQYF.